Listed below are T cell receptor beta chains from one sample, sequenced in a study of beta chain features in type 1 diabetes. Repertoires were generated with immunoSEQ multiplex PCR, while TCRdb's copy carries only in-frame clones and drops some. The profile covers hundreds of thousands of clones, with under 20% appearing a single time and 0.023% taken by the ten largest. Specimen: naive CD4+ T cells from blood. The receptors here all came from a young woman in good health. Both conserved end residues are part of each CDR3. Fields, in order: clone size, D gene, CDR3 length, V gene, J gene, CDR3 protein, CDR3 DNA. A D gene is named only where the DNA matches it firmly. Clone size is stated in some rows and not others, as once, few, many or a class when expanded.

NA,TRBD2,15,TRBV18,TRBJ2-1,CASSTSSGSDNEQFF,TGTGCCAGCTCCACCAGTAGCGGGAGTGACAATGAGCAGTTCTTC
NA,TRBD1,18,TRBV4-1,TRBJ1-2,CASSHLGKRDSQNRTVTF,TGCGCCAGCAGCCACTTGGGAAAAAGGGACAGCCAAAACCGTACTGTGACCTTC
NA,TRBD1,16,TRBV27,TRBJ2-7,CASSLSFGTVTYEQYF,TGTGCCAGCAGTTTATCTTTTGGGACAGTCACCTACGAGCAGTACTTC
NA,TRBD2,15,TRBV9,TRBJ2-1,CASSVEAGHYNEQFF,TGTGCCAGCAGCGTAGAAGCGGGGCACTACAATGAGCAGTTCTTC
NA,NA,15,TRBV9,TRBJ2-3,CASSAYREATDTQYF,TGTGCCAGCAGCGCCTACAGGGAGGCCACAGATACGCAGTATTTT
NA,TRBD2,14,TRBV7-2,TRBJ2-3,CASRRLAGTDTQYF,TGTGCCAGCAGAAGACTAGCGGGAACGGATACGCAGTATTTT
NA,TRBD1,17,TRBV13,TRBJ1-2,CASSLSETGRKNYGYTF,TGTGCCAGCAGCTTGTCGGAGACAGGGCGAAAGAACTATGGCTACACCTTC
few,TRBD1,16,TRBV7-2,TRBJ1-1,CASSSSRDRGDTEAFF,TGTGCCAGCAGCTCCTCAAGGGACAGGGGTGACACTGAAGCTTTCTTT
few,TRBD2,14,TRBV4-1,TRBJ2-1,CASRRRLAGNEQFF,TGCGCCAGCAGGCGACGACTAGCGGGTAATGAGCAGTTCTTC
few,NA,11,TRBV20-1,TRBJ2-1,CSASTGGRQFF,TGCAGTGCAAGCACAGGAGGGCGGCAGTTCTTC
NA,TRBD1,17,TRBV5-1,TRBJ2-7,CASSYLTDRVRDYEQYF,TGCGCCAGCAGCTATTTAACGGACAGGGTTCGAGACTACGAGCAGTACTTC
NA,NA,13,TRBV7-9,TRBJ1-5,CASTGEGNQPQHF,TGTGCCAGCACTGGGGAGGGCAATCAGCCCCAGCATTTT
few,TRBD1,15,TRBV28,TRBJ2-3,CASSPAGQGTDTQYF,TGTGCCAGCAGTCCGGCGGGACAGGGCACAGATACGCAGTATTTT
NA,NA,17,TRBV27,TRBJ2-5,CASSPPRWPGARETQYF,TGTGCCAGCAGTCCCCCCCGGTGGCCGGGGGCGCGTGAGACCCAGTACTTC
NA,NA,15,TRBV9,TRBJ2-2,CASSLGTWGTGELFF,TGTGCCAGCAGCCTCGGGACTTGGGGAACCGGGGAGCTGTTTTTT
few,TRBD2,15,TRBV4-2,TRBJ2-2,CASSQGLAGMGELFF,TGTGCCAGCAGCCAAGGGCTAGCGGGAATGGGGGAGCTGTTTTTT
NA,TRBD1,14,TRBV5-1,TRBJ2-5,CASSQSTGSETQYF,TGCGCCAGCAGCCAATCGACAGGGAGCGAGACCCAGTACTTC
NA,NA,15,TRBV28,TRBJ2-1,CASSPASAQSNEQFF,TGTGCCAGCAGTCCGGCTTCGGCACAGTCAAATGAGCAGTTCTTC
few,NA,12,TRBV6-5,TRBJ1-1,CAAQDTSGQAFF,TGTGCCGCCCAGGATACGTCCGGCCAAGCTTTCTTT
few,TRBD2,16,TRBV14,TRBJ2-7,CASSQVGLGHSYEQYF,TGTGCCAGCAGCCAGGTGGGACTAGGCCACTCCTACGAGCAGTACTTC
few,TRBD2,13,TRBV28,TRBJ2-3,CASSLISSGTQYF,TGTGCCAGCAGTTTGATTTCTAGCGGTACGCAGTATTTT
NA,NA,15,TRBV19,TRBJ1-1,CASRADSGMNTEAFF,TGTGCCAGTAGGGCAGACAGCGGGATGAACACTGAAGCTTTCTTT
NA,NA,12,TRBV2,TRBJ2-1,CASKGLVLGQFF,TGTGCCAGCAAAGGACTGGTTCTTGGGCAGTTCTTC
NA,TRBD1,14,TRBV6-6,TRBJ1-1,CASSQALDRVVAFF,TGTGCCAGCAGTCAAGCCCTTGACAGGGTCGTGGCTTTCTTT
NA,TRBD2,19,TRBV19,TRBJ2-1,CASSNRLAGAWSSYNEQFF,TGTGCCAGTAGTAACCGACTAGCGGGCGCTTGGAGCTCCTACAATGAGCAGTTCTTC
NA,NA,14,TRBV18,TRBJ1-1,CASSTSLSDTEAFF,TGTGCCAGCTCAACGTCTCTCTCCGACACTGAAGCTTTCTTT
few,TRBD1,16,TRBV4-3,TRBJ2-1,CASSQVGSGGTGGQFF,TGCGCCAGCAGCCAAGTTGGGAGTGGGGGGACAGGCGGGCAGTTCTTC
few,NA,14,TRBV6-1,TRBJ2-7,CASSEQGGTYEQYF,TGTGCCAGCAGCGAACAGGGTGGGACTTACGAGCAGTACTTC
few,TRBD1,20,TRBV11-3,TRBJ2-7,CASRSPPRQGIERTYYEQYF,TGTGCCAGCAGGTCGCCCCCGAGACAGGGGATCGAGAGGACATACTACGAGCAGTACTTC
few,NA,11,TRBV28,TRBJ2-4,CASSSRRGFYF,TGTGCCAGCAGTTCTCGACGGGGCTTCTACTTC
NA,NA,13,TRBV29-1,TRBJ2-5,CSVDRALQETQYF,TGCAGCGTTGACCGAGCCTTACAAGAGACCCAGTACTTC